The 24 T cell receptor beta chains given below trace back to one sample, sequenced in a study of blood T cell repertoires in COVID-19. Profiling relied on immunoSEQ multiplex PCR, and the TCRdb table lists in-frame clones only, not all of them. The sample contains 150,000 to 200,000 clones, over 75% of which appear only once. Sequencing was performed on peripheral blood. All receptors derive from a man between 65 and 80 years old who had recovered from COVID-19.

V gene TRBV16 combines with J gene TRBJ2-1, with 9 bases that match TRBD2. CDR1 is KGHSY and CDR2 is FQNENV in the germline V gene. The CDR3 has 19 amino acids. V shed 2 bases, J shed 9 bases, and the junction held 20 bases outside the gene matches. The CDR3 is CASSQKLRGGKVFLGEQFF. CDR3 bases: TGTGCCAGCAGCCAAAAGTTGCGGGGGGGTAAAGTCTTCTTAGGTGAGCAGTTCTTC.

The chain is built from TRBV9 and TRBJ2-7; 9 positions agree with TRBD1. The junction had 0 bases not matched to a gene; V was cut back by 0 bases and J by 5 bases. Looked up from germline, CDR1 is SGDLS and CDR2 is YYNGEE. The CDR3 is made up of 13 amino acids. The CDR3 sequence is CASSVGQGDEQYF. CDR3 DNA: TGTGCCAGCAGCGTAGGACAGGGGGACGAGCAGTACTTC.

This chain uses TRBV5-6 with TRBJ1-5; the match to TRBD1 covers 7 bases. The CDR3 extends over 18 amino acids. The ends lost 3 bases at V and 0 bases at J; junction bases unmatched: 12. Per germline, CDR1 SGHDT and CDR2 YYEEEE. The chain's CDR3 is CASSSAMEGGISNQPQHF. As DNA, the CDR3 is TGTGCCAGCAGCTCAGCCATGGAAGGGGGCATTAGCAATCAGCCCCAGCATTTT.

In DNA form, the CDR3 reads TGCGCCAGCAGCCAAGTTCCGCCAGGGGGCTCAGAGACCCAGTACTTC. Its translation is CASSQVPPGGSETQYF. The chain combines TRBV4-1 with TRBJ2-5; 8 bases are a match to TRBD1. The CDR3 is made up of 16 amino acids. V lost 1 base, J lost 4 bases, and 8 bases stayed unmatched. From germline, CDR1 is MGHRA and CDR2 YSYEKL.

This chain's CDR3 is CASSLRWSTEAFF. The CDR3 region has the DNA TGTGCCAGCAGTTTGCGTTGGAGCACTGAAGCTTTCTTT. The chain couples TRBV28 to TRBJ1-1, with no clear D. The CDR3 spans 13 residues. Trimming shortened V by 3 bases and J by 4 bases, and 9 bases separated the two germline ends. CDR1 and CDR2 from the germline V gene are MDHEN and SYDVKM.

CDR3 in amino acids: CSVPTGETQYF. The CDR3 coding sequence is TGCAGTGTTCCAACCGGGGAGACCCAGTACTTC. The chain recombines TRBV20-1 with TRBJ2-5; D gene ambiguous. CDR3 length: 11 amino acids. Trimming shortened V by 7 bases and J by 5 bases, and 11 bases separated the two germline ends. CDR1 and CDR2 from the germline V gene are DFQATT and SNEGSKA (reference sequence).

This clone was seen just once. The sample carries other DNA sequences with the same CDR3. The genes are TRBV2 and TRBJ1-2, with TRBD1 identical over 7 bases. Looked up from germline, CDR1 is SNHLY and CDR2 is FYNNEI. V shed 3 bases, J shed 2 bases, and the junction held 0 bases outside the gene matches. The CDR3 totals 13 residues. This CDR3 reads CASSEGQNYGYTF. The CDR3, as DNA: TGTGCCAGCAGTGAGGGACAGAACTATGGCTACACCTTC.

This chain connects TRBV4-1 to TRBJ1-2; no clear D gene. Germline CDR1 reads MGHRA; CDR2 reads YSYEKL. The ends were cut back, 4 bases at V and 0 bases at J, with 18 bases in the middle. CDR3 size: 17 residues. DNA of the CDR3: TGCGCCAGCAGCCCAACCCCCGGGCCGAGGGCTAACTATGGCTACACCTTC. Translated, it gives CASSPTPGPRANYGYTF.

This clone was recorded only once. The chain employs TRBV28 and TRBJ2-1, with D perhaps matching TRBD1 (5 bases). The germline CDR1 and CDR2 sequences are MDHEN and SYDVKM. The CDR3 sequence is 13 residues long. With 6 bases removed from V and 6 bases from J, the gap between germline ends came to 12 bases. The CDR3 DNA reads TGTGCCAGCAGGCCCCAGGGTGGCAATGAGCAGTTCTTC. Translating it yields CASRPQGGNEQFF. Full variable domain (outside the CDR3, taken from reference TRBV28 and TRBJ2-1): DVKVTQSSRYLVKRTGEKVFLECVQDMDHENMFWYRQDPGLGLRLIYFSYDVKMKEKGDIPEGYSVSREKKERFSLILESASTNQTSMYLCASRPQGGNEQFFGPGTRLTVL.

The sample holds a few counts of this clone. Other DNA sequences in this sample translate to the same CDR3. The V call is TRBV5-1, the J call TRBJ2-7; TRBD1 matches 8 bases. V lost 0 bases to trimming and J lost 1 base; unmatched junction nucleotides: 3. The CDR3 extends over 15 amino acids. Germline CDR1 and CDR2: SGHRS and YFSETQ. The DNA of the CDR3 is TGCGCCAGCAGCTTGGGTGGGACAGGTTCCTACGAGCAGTACTTC. This codes for CASSLGGTGSYEQYF. Supplemented by reference TRBV5-1 and TRBJ2-7, the full variable domain reads KAGVTQTPRYLIKTRGQQVTLSCSPISGHRSVSWYQQTPGQGLQFLFEYFSETQRNKGNFPGRFSGRQFSNSRSEMNVSTLELGDSALYLCASSLGGTGSYEQYFGPGTRLTVT.

J is TRBJ2-6 and V is TRBV7-9, with D perhaps matching TRBD1 (6 bases). Germline V gene data show CDR1 as SEHNR and CDR2 as FQNEAQ (reference sequence). V was pared by 3 bases and J by 3 bases, with 9 bases between. The CDR3 is 15 residues long. The CDR3 sequence is CASSFTGFGANVLTF. The CDR3 nucleotides are TGTGCCAGCAGCTTCACAGGGTTTGGGGCCAACGTCCTGACTTTC.

The chain uses TRBV27 and TRBJ2-2, with D unclear. Germline assignment: CDR1 MNHEY and CDR2 SMNVEV (reference sequence). Trimming removed 5 bases at V and 9 bases at J, with 13 bases between. This CDR3 is built from 13 residues. CDR3 sequence: CASSPHLSRELFF. CDR3 nucleotide sequence: TGTGCCAGCAGTCCACATCTCAGTCGGGAGCTGTTTTTT.

The chain is built from TRBV28 and TRBJ1-1; possibly TRBD1 for D (5 bases). Germline-derived CDR1 and CDR2 are MDHEN and SYDVKM. The CDR3 has 15 residues. V was pared by 2 bases and J by 4 bases, with 14 bases between. In DNA form, the CDR3 reads TGTGCCAGCAGTTTAATAGGCAGGGCCCGCACTGAAGCTTTCTTT. Its translation: CASSLIGRARTEAFF. Variable domain in full (rest from reference TRBV28 and TRBJ1-1): DVKVTQSSRYLVKRTGEKVFLECVQDMDHENMFWYRQDPGLGLRLIYFSYDVKMKEKGDIPEGYSVSREKKERFSLILESASTNQTSMYLCASSLIGRARTEAFFGQGTRLTVV.

To note about this clone: Relative to the germline gene, one junction end is altered; a read error may explain this. This rearrangement joins TRBV3-1 (or the pseudogene TRBV3-2) to TRBJ1-2; D uncertain. This CDR3 comprises 13 residues. CDR1 and CDR2 (germline): LGHDT, YNNKEL (reference sequence). The CDR3 is CASSQDNRDSPVF. DNA for the CDR3: TGTGCCAGCAGCCAAGATAACCGCGATTCCCCCGTCTTC.

The V and J genes are TRBV30 and TRBJ1-3; 9 bases are a match to TRBD1. Germline V gene lookup returns CDR1 GTSNPN and CDR2 SVGIG (reference sequence). J lost 0 bases, V lost 3 bases, and 3 bases had no gene match. There are 15 residues in the CDR3. The CDR3 sequence is CAWRGQGISGNTIYF. The DNA for the CDR3 is TGTGCCTGGAGGGGACAGGGAATCTCTGGAAACACCATATATTTT.

V gene TRBV20-1 combines with J gene TRBJ1-1; perhaps TRBD1 as D (5 bases). This CDR3 contains 11 residues. The germline CDR1 and CDR2 sequences are DFQATT and SNEGSKA (reference sequence). V lost 4 bases, J lost 3 bases, and 6 bases lay in between. CDR3 nucleotide sequence: TGCAGTGCTAAAGGGGACACTGAAGCTTTCTTT. It translates to CSAKGDTEAFF.

This clone occurred once. The gene calls are TRBV28 and TRBJ2-7; perhaps TRBD2 as D (6 bases). The CDR3 consists of 13 residues. Per germline, CDR1 MDHEN and CDR2 SYDVKM. V dropped 4 bases and J dropped 3 bases, with 10 bases sitting between them. The chain's CDR3 is CASSSLGGYEQYF. The CDR3 nucleotides are TGTGCCAGCAGTTCCTTGGGGGGCTACGAGCAGTACTTC.

The chain couples TRBV6-5 to TRBJ2-5; D may be TRBD2 (5 bases). The CDR3 spans 14 residues. Trimming stripped 6 bases from V and 2 bases from J, with 13 bases between. Per the germline V gene, CDR1 is MNHEY and CDR2 is SVGAGI. The CDR3 loop reads CASSAHGLQETQYF. The CDR3 coding sequence is TGTGCCAGCAGCGCCCACGGACTTCAAGAGACCCAGTACTTC.

This chain connects TRBV19 to TRBJ1-2, with a possible D match to TRBD1 (5 bases). CDR3 size: 17 residues. CDR1 and CDR2 (germline): LNHDA, SQIVND (reference sequence). Trimming left V 5 bases short and J 8 bases short, with 27 bases between. The CDR3 sequence is CASSSRDIRDLLGGYTF. The CDR3 DNA sequence: TGTGCCAGTAGTTCCCGAGACATCAGGGATCTTCTAGGGGGCTACACCTTC. Filled out from reference TRBV19 and TRBJ1-2, the complete variable domain reads DGGITQSPKYLFRKEGQNVTLSCEQNLNHDAMYWYRQDPGQGLRLIYYSQIVNDFQKGDIAEGYSVSREKKESFPLTVTSAQKNPTAFYLCASSSRDIRDLLGGYTFGSGTRLTVV.

This clone has a single count. This chain uses TRBV19 with TRBJ2-7; 9 nucleotides match TRBD1. This CDR3 comprises 13 residues. Trimming removed 8 bases from V and 7 bases from J; junction bases left unmatched: 9. From germline, CDR1 is LNHDA and CDR2 SQIVND (reference sequence). The CDR3 region is CASSRDRVEEQYF. For the CDR3, the DNA is TGTGCCAGTTCCAGGGACAGGGTCGAAGAGCAGTACTTC.

The rearrangement joins TRBV11-2 to TRBJ2-7; D is undetermined. Trimming removed 3 bases at V and 2 bases at J, with 17 bases between. CDR3 length: 16 residues. Germline V lookup: CDR1 SGHAT, CDR2 FQNNGV. This CDR3 is CASSFRKRDDPYEQYF. CDR3 nucleotide sequence: TGTGCCAGCAGCTTCCGTAAGCGCGATGATCCCTACGAGCAGTACTTC. Using reference TRBV11-2 and TRBJ2-7 for the parts outside the CDR3, the full variable domain is EAGVAQSPRYKIIEKRQSVAFWCNPISGHATLYWYQQILGQGPKLLIQFQNNGVVDDSQLPKDRFSAERLKGVDSTLKIQPAKLEDSAVYLCASSFRKRDDPYEQYFGPGTRLTVT.

This chain links TRBV7-3 with TRBJ1-3; 7 nucleotides agree with TRBD1. Trimming removed 5 bases from V and 4 bases from J; junction bases left unmatched: 8. There are 15 residues in the CDR3. Germline values: CDR1 SGHTA, CDR2 FQGTGA. The CDR3 DNA follows: TGTGCCAGCAGCCAGGCAGGGGGAGGAGGAAACACCATATATTTT. It translates to CASSQAGGGGNTIYF.

This clone was recorded a few times. The chain couples TRBV25-1 to TRBJ1-5, with D possibly matching TRBD1 (6 bases). This CDR3 is built from 15 residues. Germline V CDR1 and CDR2: MGHDK, SYGVNS. V shed 3 bases and J shed 3 bases, with 12 bases lying between them. The CDR3 here is CASSDGGALNQPQHF. The CDR3 DNA follows: TGTGCCAGCAGTGACGGGGGGGCTCTCAATCAGCCCCAGCATTTT.

The rearrangement links TRBV6-5 to TRBJ2-5; tentative D call: TRBD2 (6 bases). The CDR3 totals 15 residues. CDR1 is MNHEY, CDR2 SVGAGI, per germline. The ends were cut back, 7 bases at V and 4 bases at J, with 19 bases in the middle. CDR3 sequence: CASNPGLLRGETQYF. The CDR3, as DNA: TGTGCCAGCAATCCGGGACTCCTGAGGGGAGAGACCCAGTACTTC.